This T cell receptor beta chain is from a study of T cell repertoires in cytomegalovirus infection. Whole-study context: Both CMV infection and a matching HLA type were indicated by public TCR beta signatures.

This clonotype was detected a few times. What it recognizes is unknown. TCRdb re-called the reads through MiXCR, storing one row per CDR3 protein. The table records approximately 500,000 distinct CDR3 sequences, 15% to 20% of them present only once. Study-wide points: The response measured ex vivo was dominated by TCR beta clonotypes (HLA-C-restricted and CMV-specific). Summed frequency of shared TCR beta families picked out CMV carriers who also had the relevant HLA.

Germline loops: CDR1 MGHRA, CDR2 YSYEKL. The CDR3 has 15 amino acids. V was shortened by 3 bases and J by 3 bases, with 15 bases between the two germline ends. The receptor comes from a human donor in good health (CMV status not recorded). Some clones in this sample may be carry-over from other donors' samples. Sequenced input: CD8+ T cells from PBMCs. The chain recombines TRBV4-1 with TRBJ2-7; weak D call: TRBD2 (5 bases). The CDR3 DNA is TGCGCCAGCAGCCAGACTACTAACCAAGGCTACGAGCAGTACTTC. This gives the protein CASSQTTNQGYEQYF.